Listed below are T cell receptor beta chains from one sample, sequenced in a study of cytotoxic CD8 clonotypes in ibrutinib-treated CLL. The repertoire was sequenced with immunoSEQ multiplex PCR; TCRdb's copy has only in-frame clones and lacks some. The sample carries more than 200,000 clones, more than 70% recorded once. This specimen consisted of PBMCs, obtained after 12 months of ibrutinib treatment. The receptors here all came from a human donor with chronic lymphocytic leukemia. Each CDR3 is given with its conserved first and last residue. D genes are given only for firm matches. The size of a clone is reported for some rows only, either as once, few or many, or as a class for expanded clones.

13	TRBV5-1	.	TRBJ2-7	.	TGCGCCAGCAGCCTGGACAACGATTACGAGCAGTACTTC	CASSLDNDYEQYF
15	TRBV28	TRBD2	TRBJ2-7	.	TGTGCCAGCAGTTATAGCGGGACCCCACCCTACGAGCAGTACTTC	CASSYSGTPPYEQYF
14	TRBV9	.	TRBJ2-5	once	TGTGCCAGCAGCGTAGCGGCGGCCCAAGAGACCCAGTACTTC	CASSVAAAQETQYF
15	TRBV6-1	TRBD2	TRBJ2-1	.	TGTGCCAGCAGCCAACTAGCGGGGGGGTACAATGAGCAGTTCTTC	CASSQLAGGYNEQFF
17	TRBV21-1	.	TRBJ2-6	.	TGTGCCAGCAGCAAAAGCGGCCCCCACTCTGGGGCCAACGTCCTGACTTTC	CASSKSGPHSGANVLTF
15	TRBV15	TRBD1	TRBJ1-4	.	TGTGCCACCACACTACCGGGGGACAGGGACGAAAAACTGTTTTTT	CATTLPGDRDEKLFF
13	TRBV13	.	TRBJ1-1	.	TGTGCCAGCAGCTTATATAAGGTTGCTGAAGCTTTCTTT	CASSLYKVAEAFF
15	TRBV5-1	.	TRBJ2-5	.	TGCGCCAGCAGCCGGGGCGCCCAGCGGAGGGAGACCCAGTACTTC	CASSRGAQRRETQYF
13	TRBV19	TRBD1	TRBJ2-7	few	TGTGCCAGTGGTGCGGGACAGGGATACGAGCAGTACTTC	CASGAGQGYEQYF
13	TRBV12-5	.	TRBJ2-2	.	TGTGCTAGTGGCCCGGCCCTCACCGGGGAGCTGTTTTTT	CASGPALTGELFF
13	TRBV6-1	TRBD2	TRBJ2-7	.	TGTGCCAGCTCCTCGGGGGGAAGGAGCGAGCAGTACTTC	CASSSGGRSEQYF
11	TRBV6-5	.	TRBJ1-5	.	TGTGCCAGCAGTTACTCTGGTCCCCAGCATTTT	CASSYSGPQHF
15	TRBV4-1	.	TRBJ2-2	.	TGCGCCAGCAGCCAAGGGGCGTCCGGGATCGGGGAGCTGTTTTTT	CASSQGASGIGELFF
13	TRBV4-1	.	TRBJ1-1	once	TGCGCCAGCAGCCAAGGACGGGGAACTGAAGCTTTCTTT	CASSQGRGTEAFF
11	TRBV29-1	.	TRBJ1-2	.	TGCAGCGTTGAAGGGATCAATGGCTACACCTTC	CSVEGINGYTF
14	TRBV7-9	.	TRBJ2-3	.	TGTGCCAGCAGCTCTGGATCAGGAGGTAATACGCAGTATTTT	CASSSGSGGNTQYF
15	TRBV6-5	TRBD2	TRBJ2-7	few	TGTGCCAGCAGTTATACGGGACTAGCGGACGGCGAGCAGTACTTC	CASSYTGLADGEQYF
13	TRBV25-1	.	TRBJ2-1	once	TGTGCCAGCAGGAGGTTTCAGCGGGATGAGCAGTTCTTC	CASRRFQRDEQFF
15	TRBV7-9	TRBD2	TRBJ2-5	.	TGTGCCAGCAGCTTAGTTGGGACTAGCATTGAGACCCAGTACTTC	CASSLVGTSIETQYF
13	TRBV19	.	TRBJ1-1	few	TGTGCCAGTAGTATATGGGCAGGGCGGGAAGCTTTCTTT	CASSIWAGREAFF
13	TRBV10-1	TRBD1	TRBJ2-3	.	TGCGCCAGCAGAGAACAGGGGTCGGATACGCAGTATTTT	CASREQGSDTQYF
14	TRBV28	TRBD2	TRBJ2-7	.	TGTGCCAGCAGTTCAGCGGGGATCTCCTACGAGCAGTACTTC	CASSSAGISYEQYF